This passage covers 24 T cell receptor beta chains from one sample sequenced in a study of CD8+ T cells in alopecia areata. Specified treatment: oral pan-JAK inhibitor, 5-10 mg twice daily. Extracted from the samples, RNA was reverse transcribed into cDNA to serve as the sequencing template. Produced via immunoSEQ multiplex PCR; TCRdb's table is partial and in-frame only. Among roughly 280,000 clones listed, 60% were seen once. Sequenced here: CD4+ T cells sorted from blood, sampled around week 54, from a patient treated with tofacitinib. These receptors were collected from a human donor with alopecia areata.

The CDR3 region is CASSDRESYNSPLHF. The CDR3 region has the DNA TGTGCCAGCAGCGACCGGGAGTCGTATAATTCACCCCTCCACTTT. V and J are TRBV5-6 and TRBJ1-6; D remains unclear. This CDR3 has 15 residues. Trimming removed 4 bases at V and 4 bases at J, with 12 bases between. Looked up from germline, CDR1 is SGHDT and CDR2 is YYEEEE.

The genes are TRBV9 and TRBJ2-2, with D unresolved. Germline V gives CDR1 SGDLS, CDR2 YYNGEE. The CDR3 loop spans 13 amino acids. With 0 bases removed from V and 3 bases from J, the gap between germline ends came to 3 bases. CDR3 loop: CASSVVYTGELFF. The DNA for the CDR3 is TGTGCCAGCAGCGTAGTGTACACCGGGGAGCTGTTTTTT.

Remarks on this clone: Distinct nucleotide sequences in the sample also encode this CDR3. CDR3 nucleotide sequence: TGCGCCAGCAGCCCGACAGGGAACACTGAAGCTTTCTTT. Protein sequence: CASSPTGNTEAFF. V gene TRBV5-1 combines with J gene TRBJ1-1; perhaps TRBD1 as D (6 bases). V lost 4 bases to trimming and J lost 1 base, with 8 bases between them. The CDR3 spans 13 residues. Germline V lookup: CDR1 SGHRS, CDR2 YFSETQ.

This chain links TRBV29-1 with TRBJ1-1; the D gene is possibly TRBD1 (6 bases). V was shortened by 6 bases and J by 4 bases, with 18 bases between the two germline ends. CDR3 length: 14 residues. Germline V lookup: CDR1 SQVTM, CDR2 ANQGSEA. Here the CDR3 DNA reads TGCAGCGTCCTCAGGCCGGGGGGCAGCACTGAAGCTTTCTTT. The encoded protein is CSVLRPGGSTEAFF.

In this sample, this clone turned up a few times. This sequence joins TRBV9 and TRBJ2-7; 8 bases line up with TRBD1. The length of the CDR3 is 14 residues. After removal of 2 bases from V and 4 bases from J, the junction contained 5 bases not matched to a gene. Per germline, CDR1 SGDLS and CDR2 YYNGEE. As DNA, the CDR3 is TGTGCCAGCAGCGTGGGGGACAGGCGGTACGAGCAGTACTTC. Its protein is CASSVGDRRYEQYF.

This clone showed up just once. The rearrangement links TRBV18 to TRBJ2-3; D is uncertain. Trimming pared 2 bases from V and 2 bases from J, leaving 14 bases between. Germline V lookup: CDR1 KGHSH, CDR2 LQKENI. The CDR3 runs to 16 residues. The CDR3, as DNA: TGTGCCAGCTCACCATCAGAGGAGTGGTACACAGATACGCAGTATTTT. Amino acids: CASSPSEEWYTDTQYF. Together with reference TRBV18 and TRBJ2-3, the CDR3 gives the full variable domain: NAGVMQNPRHLVRRRGQEARLRCSPMKGHSHVYWYRQLPEEGLKFMVYLQKENIIDESGMPKERFSAEFPKEGPSILRIQQVVRGDSAAYFCASSPSEEWYTDTQYFGPGTRLTVL.

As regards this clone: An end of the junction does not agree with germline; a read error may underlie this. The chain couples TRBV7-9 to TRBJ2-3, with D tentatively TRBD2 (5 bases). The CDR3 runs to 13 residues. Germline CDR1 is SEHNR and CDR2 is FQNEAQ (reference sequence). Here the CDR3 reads CASSPGSIDTQYF. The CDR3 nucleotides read TGTGCCAGCAGCCCGGGAAGCATAGATACGCAGTATTTT. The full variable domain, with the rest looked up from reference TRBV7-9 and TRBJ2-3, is DTGVSQNPRHKITKRGQNVTFRCDPISEHNRLYWYRQTLGQGPEFLTYFQNEAQLEKSRLLSDRFSAERPKGSFSTLEIQRTEQGDSAMYLCASSPGSIDTQYFGPGTRLTVL.

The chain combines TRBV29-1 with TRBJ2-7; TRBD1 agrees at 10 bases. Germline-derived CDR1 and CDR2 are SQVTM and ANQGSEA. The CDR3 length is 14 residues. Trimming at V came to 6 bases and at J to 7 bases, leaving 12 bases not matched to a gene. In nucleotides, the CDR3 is TGCAGCGTCGCCCGGGACAGGGGTATGAGTGAGCAGTACTTC. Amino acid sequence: CSVARDRGMSEQYF.

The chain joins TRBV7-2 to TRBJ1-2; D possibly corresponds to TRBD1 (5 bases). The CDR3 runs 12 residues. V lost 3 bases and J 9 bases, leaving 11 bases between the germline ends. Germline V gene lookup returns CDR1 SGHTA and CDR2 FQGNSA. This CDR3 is CASSFSQGSYTF. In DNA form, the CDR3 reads TGTGCCAGCAGCTTCAGTCAGGGTAGCTACACCTTC.

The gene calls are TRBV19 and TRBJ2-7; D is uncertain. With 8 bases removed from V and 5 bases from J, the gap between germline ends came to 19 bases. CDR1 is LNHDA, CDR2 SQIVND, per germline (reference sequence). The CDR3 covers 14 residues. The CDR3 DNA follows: TGTGCCAGTTCCCCCCAGACAATCCGGGACGAGCAGTACTTC. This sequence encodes CASSPQTIRDEQYF.

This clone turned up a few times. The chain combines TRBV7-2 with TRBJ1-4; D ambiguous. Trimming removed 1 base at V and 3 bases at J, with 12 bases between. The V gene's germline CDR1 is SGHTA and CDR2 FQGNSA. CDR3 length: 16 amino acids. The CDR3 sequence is CASSLVVGMPNEKLFF. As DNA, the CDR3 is TGTGCCAGCAGCTTAGTGGTGGGGATGCCTAATGAAAAACTGTTTTTT.

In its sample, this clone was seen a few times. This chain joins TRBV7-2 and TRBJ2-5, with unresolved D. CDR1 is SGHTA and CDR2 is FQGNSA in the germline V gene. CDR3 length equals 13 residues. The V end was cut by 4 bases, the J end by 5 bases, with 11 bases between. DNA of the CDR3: TGTGCCAGCAGCTCAAGTGGGTGGGAGACCCAGTACTTC. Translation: CASSSSGWETQYF.

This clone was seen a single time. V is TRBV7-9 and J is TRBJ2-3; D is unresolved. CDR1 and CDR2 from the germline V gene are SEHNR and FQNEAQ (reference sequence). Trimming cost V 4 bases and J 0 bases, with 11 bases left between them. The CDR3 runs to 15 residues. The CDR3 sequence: CASSSNPPSTDTQYF. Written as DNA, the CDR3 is TGTGCCAGCAGCTCGAACCCACCTAGCACAGATACGCAGTATTTT.

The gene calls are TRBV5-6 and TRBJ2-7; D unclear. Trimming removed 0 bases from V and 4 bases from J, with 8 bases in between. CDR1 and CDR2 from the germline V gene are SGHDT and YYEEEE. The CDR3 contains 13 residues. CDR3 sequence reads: CASSLGHLYEQYF. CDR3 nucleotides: TGTGCCAGCAGCTTGGGACATCTTTACGAGCAGTACTTC.

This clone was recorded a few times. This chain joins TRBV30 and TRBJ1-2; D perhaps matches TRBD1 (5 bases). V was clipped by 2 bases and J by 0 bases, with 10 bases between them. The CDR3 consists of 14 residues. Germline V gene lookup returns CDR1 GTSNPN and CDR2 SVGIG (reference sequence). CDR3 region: CAWSTRGANYGYTF. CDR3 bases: TGTGCCTGGAGTACGCGGGGGGCTAACTATGGCTACACCTTC.

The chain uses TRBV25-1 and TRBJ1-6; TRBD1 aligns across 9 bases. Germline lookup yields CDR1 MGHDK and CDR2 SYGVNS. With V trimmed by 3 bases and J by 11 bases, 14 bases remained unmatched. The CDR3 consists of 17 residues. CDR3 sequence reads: CASSDPGQGGFGAPLHF. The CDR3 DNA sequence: TGTGCCAGCAGTGATCCGGGACAGGGCGGTTTCGGAGCACCCCTCCACTTT. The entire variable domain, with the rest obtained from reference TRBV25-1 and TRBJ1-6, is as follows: EADIYQTPRYLVIGTGKKITLECSQTMGHDKMYWYQQDPGMELHLIHYSYGVNSTEKGDLSSESTVSRIRTEHFPLTLESARPSHTSQYLCASSDPGQGGFGAPLHFGNGTRLTVT.

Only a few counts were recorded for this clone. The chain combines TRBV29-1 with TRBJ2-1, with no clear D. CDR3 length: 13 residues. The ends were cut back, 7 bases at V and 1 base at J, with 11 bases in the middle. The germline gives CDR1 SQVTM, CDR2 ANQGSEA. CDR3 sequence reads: CSGSSWSYNEQFF. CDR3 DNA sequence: TGCAGCGGGTCTTCATGGTCCTACAATGAGCAGTTCTTC.

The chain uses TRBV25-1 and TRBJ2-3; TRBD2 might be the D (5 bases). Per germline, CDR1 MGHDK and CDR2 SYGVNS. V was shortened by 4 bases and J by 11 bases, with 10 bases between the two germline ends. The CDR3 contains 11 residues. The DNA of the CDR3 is TGTGCCAGCAGTGCCGGGGTCAAGCAGTATTTT. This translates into CASSAGVKQYF.

CDR3 loop: CSVTPGRRQQFF. The CDR3 nucleotides are TGCAGCGTTACCCCCGGCCGGCGTCAGCAGTTCTTC. This sequence joins TRBV29-1 and TRBJ2-1; the D is unclear. The V gene lost 5 bases and the J gene lost 11 bases, with 16 bases spanning the gap. Germline V CDR1 and CDR2: SQVTM, ANQGSEA. The CDR3 spans 12 residues.

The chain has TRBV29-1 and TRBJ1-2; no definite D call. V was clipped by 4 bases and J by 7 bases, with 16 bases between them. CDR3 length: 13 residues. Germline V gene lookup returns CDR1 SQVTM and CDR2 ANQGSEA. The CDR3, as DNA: TGCAGCGTTGGGGTATCTGACGGGATTGGCTACACCTTC. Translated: CSVGVSDGIGYTF.

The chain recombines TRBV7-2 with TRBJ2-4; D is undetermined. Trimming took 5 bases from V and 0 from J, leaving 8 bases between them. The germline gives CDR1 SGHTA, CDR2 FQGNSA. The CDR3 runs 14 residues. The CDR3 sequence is CASSLHRAKNIQYF. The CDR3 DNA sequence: TGTGCCAGCAGCCTCCACAGAGCCAAAAACATTCAGTACTTC.

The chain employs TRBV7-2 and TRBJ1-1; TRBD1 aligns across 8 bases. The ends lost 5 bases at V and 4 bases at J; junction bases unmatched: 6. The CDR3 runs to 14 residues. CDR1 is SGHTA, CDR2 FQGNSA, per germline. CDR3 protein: CASSADRVTTEAFF. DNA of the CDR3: TGTGCCAGCAGCGCGGACAGGGTTACCACTGAAGCTTTCTTT.

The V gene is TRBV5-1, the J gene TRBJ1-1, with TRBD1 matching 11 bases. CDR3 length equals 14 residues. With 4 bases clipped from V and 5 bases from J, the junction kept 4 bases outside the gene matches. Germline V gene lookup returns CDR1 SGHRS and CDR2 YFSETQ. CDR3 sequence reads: CASSRDRGATEAFF. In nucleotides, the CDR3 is TGCGCCAGCAGCCGGGACAGGGGGGCGACTGAAGCTTTCTTT.

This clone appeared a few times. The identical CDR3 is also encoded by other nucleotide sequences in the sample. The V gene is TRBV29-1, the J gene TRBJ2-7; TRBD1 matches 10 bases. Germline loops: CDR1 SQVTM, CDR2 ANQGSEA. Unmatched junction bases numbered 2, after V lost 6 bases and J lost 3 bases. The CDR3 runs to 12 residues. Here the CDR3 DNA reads TGCAGCGTCCGGGACAGGGGCTACGAGCAGTACTTC. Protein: CSVRDRGYEQYF.